This TCR beta chain was captured by sequencing in a study of blood T cell repertoires in COVID-19. Study background: T cells, B-cell-depleted T cells, or PBMCs provided the cDNA or gDNA that served as material.

The method was immunoSEQ multiplex PCR; TCRdb's version includes in-frame clones alone and lacks a portion of them. The sample records approximately 84,000 clones, about 68% being singletons. The V end lost 2 bases, the J end lost 5 bases, and 12 bases lay between the germline ends. The germline gives CDR1 SSHAT, CDR2 FNYEAQ (reference sequence). CDR3 length: 14 residues. The chain joins TRBV7-7 to TRBJ2-5; perhaps TRBD1 as D (5 bases). Sequenced sample: peripheral blood. The clonotype originates from a man aged 50 to 60 with active or convalescent COVID-19. In DNA form, the CDR3 reads TGTGCCAGCAGCTTATCATTAGGGGCGGAGACCCAGTACTTC. Its protein product is CASSLSLGAETQYF.